The rows below give T cell receptor beta chains drawn from one sample of a study of blood T cells in healthy people across ages. Using its own MiXCR run on the 5' RACE reads, TCRdb lists one record per CDR3 protein. This sample yields 2 million or so distinct CDR3 sequences, of which about 50% are seen a single time; more than 2% belongs to the top ten. Sequenced input: blood. The receptors were gathered from a woman aged 35 to 49 in good health. The conserved cysteine and the conserved F or W are not part of the CDR3 here. Rows may omit the clone size; those that give it use once, few, many or a size class.

V	size	J	CDR3
TRBV7-2	-	TRBJ2-4	ASSPVSAGTKNIQY
TRBV6-5	-	TRBJ2-3	ASSDHLADTQY
TRBV7-9	few	TRBJ2-5	ASSFNREQY
TRBV6-5	-	TRBJ2-3	ASSRQGADSTQY
TRBV29-1	-	TRBJ1-2	SVEQYYGYT
TRBV29-1	few	TRBJ1-2	SVDSRTGYGYT
TRBV4-2	-	TRBJ2-5	ASAPRDQGSEQY
TRBV6-5	-	TRBJ2-4	ASSSPFMGKNIQY
TRBV6-2/TRBV6-3	few	TRBJ1-2	ASSYVDAPEMGYGYT
TRBV19	-	TRBJ1-5	ASSIAPGGSQPQH
TRBV28	once	TRBJ1-6	ASSEHGKADNSPLH
TRBV5-5	-	-	ASSLQTSGDEQY
TRBV20-1	once	TRBJ2-1	SARDGYGVGEQF
TRBV29-1	-	TRBJ2-3	SVARQDTQY
TRBV28	-	TRBJ2-3	ASSFRGFTQY
TRBV6-5	few	TRBJ2-1	ASSYGRDRQF
TRBV4-3	-	TRBJ2-1	ASSEVPSGGTYNEQF
TRBV6-2/TRBV6-3	few	TRBJ2-1	ASSYRSGNEQF
TRBV10-3	few	TRBJ2-7	AISESQGVDEQY
TRBV6-1	-	TRBJ2-3	AYADRGLLDTQY
TRBV4-2	-	TRBJ2-3	ASSQEFLGVGTDTQY
TRBV29-1	-	TRBJ2-1	SVLAEYDEQF
TRBV12-3/TRBV12-4	few	TRBJ2-5	ASSPGSGQETQY
TRBV2	-	TRBJ2-5	ASSEVGWETQY
TRBV6-6	-	TRBJ1-4	ASSWGGQAGEKLF
TRBV5-1	-	TRBJ2-5	ASSSSAGFQETPY
TRBV4-3	-	TRBJ2-7	ASSPTTSGEYEQY
TRBV12-3/TRBV12-4	few	TRBJ1-1	ASTLTVGEAF
TRBV7-8	few	TRBJ2-1	ASSSRGISSEQF
TRBV12-3/TRBV12-4	few	TRBJ2-6	ASSFGQVASSGANVLT
TRBV20-1	-	TRBJ1-2	SARDTSSYGYT